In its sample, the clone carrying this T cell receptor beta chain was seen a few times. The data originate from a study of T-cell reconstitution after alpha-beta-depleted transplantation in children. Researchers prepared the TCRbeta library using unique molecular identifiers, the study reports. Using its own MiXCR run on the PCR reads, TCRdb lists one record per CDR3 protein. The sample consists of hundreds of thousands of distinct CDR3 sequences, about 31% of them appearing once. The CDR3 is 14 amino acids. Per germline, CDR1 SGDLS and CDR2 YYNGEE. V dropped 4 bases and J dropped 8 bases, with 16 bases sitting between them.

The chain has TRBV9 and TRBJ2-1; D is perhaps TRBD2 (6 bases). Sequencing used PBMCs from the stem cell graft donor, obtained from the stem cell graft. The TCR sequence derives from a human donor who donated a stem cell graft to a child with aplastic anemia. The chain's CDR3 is CASSLTWGVHEQFF. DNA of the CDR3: TGTGCCAGCAGCCTCACCTGGGGGGTCCATGAGCAGTTCTTC.